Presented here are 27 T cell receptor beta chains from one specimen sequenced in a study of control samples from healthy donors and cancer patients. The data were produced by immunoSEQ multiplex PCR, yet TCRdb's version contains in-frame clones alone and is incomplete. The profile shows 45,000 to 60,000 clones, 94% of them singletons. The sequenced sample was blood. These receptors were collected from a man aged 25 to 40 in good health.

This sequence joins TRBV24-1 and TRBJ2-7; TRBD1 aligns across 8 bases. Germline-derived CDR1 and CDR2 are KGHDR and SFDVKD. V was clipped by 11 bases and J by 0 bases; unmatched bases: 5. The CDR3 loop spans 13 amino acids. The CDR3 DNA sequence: TGTGCCAAAGGACAGGGTTTCTCCTACGAGCAGTACTTC. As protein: CAKGQGFSYEQYF.

CDR3 protein: CASIEWGTRNTGELFF. The CDR3 DNA follows: TGTGCCAGTATTGAGTGGGGCACCCGAAACACCGGGGAGCTGTTTTTT. This chain joins TRBV19 and TRBJ2-2; D is possibly TRBD1 (5 bases). Germline CDR1 and CDR2: LNHDA and SQIVND (reference sequence). The length of the CDR3 is 16 residues. The germline V and J ends were trimmed by 7 bases and 2 bases, with 17 bases remaining between them. Variable domain in full (rest from reference TRBV19 and TRBJ2-2): DGGITQSPKYLFRKEGQNVTLSCEQNLNHDAMYWYRQDPGQGLRLIYYSQIVNDFQKGDIAEGYSVSREKKESFPLTVTSAQKNPTAFYLCASIEWGTRNTGELFFGEGSRLTVL.

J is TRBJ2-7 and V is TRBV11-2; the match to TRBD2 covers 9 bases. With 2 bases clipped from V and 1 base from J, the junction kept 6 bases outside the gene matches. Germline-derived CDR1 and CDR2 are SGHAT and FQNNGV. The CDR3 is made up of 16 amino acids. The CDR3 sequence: CASSLPLAGSSYEQYF. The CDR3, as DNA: TGTGCCAGCAGCTTACCACTAGCGGGTTCGTCCTACGAGCAGTACTTC.

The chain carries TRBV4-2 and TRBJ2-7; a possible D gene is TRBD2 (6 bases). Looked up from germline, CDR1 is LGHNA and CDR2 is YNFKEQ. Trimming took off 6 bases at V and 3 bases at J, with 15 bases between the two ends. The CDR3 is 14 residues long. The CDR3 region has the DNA TGTGCCAGCAGTTCCGGGGGAGAGAGCTACGAGCAGTACTTC. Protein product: CASSSGGESYEQYF.

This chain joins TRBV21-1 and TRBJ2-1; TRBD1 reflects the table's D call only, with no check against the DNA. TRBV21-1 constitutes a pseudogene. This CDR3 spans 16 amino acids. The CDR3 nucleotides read TGTGCCAGCAGCCCTCGGGACAGGGGCACCTACAATGAGCAGTTCTTC. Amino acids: CASSPRDRGTYNEQFF.

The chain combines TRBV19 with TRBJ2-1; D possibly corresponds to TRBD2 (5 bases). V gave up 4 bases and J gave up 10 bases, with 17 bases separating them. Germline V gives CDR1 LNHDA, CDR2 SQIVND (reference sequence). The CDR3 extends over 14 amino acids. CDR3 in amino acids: CASSTSRGSREQFF. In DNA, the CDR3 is TGTGCCAGTAGTACCTCCCGAGGGTCTCGGGAGCAGTTCTTC.

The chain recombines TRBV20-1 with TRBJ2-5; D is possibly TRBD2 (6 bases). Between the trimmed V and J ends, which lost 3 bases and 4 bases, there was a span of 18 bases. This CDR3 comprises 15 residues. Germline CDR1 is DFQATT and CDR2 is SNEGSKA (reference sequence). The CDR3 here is CSASGTIGTRETQYF. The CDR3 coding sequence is TGCAGTGCTAGTGGGACCATCGGGACTCGAGAGACCCAGTACTTC.

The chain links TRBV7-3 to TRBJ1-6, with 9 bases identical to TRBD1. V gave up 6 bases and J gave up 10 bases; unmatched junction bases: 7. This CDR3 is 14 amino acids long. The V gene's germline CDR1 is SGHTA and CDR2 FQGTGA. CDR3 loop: CASSAGTGNSPLHF. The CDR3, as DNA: TGTGCCAGCAGTGCCGGGACAGGGAACTCACCCCTCCACTTT. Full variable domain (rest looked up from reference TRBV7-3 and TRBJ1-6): GAGVSQTPSNKVTEKGKYVELRCDPISGHTALYWYRQSLGQGPEFLIYFQGTGAADDSGLPNDRFFAVRPEGSVSTLKIQRTERGDSAVYLCASSAGTGNSPLHFGNGTRLTVT.

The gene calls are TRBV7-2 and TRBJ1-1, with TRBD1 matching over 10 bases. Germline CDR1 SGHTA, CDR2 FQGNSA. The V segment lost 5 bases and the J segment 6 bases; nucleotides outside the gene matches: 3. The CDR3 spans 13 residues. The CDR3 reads CASSQDRGAEAFF. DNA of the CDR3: TGTGCCAGCAGCCAGGACAGGGGGGCTGAAGCTTTCTTT.

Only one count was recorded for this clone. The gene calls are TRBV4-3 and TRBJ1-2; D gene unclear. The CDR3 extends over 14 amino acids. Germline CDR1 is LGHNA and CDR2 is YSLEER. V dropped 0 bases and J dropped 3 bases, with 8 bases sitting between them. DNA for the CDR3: TGCGCCAGCAGCCAAGATTTCTTAGACTATGGCTACACCTTC. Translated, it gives CASSQDFLDYGYTF.

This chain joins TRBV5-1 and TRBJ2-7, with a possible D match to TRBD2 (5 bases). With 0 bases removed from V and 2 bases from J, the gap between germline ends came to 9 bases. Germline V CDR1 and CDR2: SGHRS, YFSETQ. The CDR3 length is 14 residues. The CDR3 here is CASSLAGRPYEQYF. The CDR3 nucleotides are TGCGCCAGCAGCTTGGCGGGAAGACCCTACGAGCAGTACTTC.

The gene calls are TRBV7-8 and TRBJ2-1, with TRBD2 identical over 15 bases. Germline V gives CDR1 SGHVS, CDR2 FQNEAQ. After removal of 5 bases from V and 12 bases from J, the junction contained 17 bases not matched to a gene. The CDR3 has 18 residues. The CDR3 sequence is CASSAARTSGGARVGQFF. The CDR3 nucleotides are TGTGCCAGCAGCGCCGCCAGGACTAGCGGGGGGGCCAGGGTTGGGCAGTTCTTC. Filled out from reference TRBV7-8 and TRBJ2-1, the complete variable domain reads GAGVSQSPRYKVAKRGQDVALRCDPISGHVSLFWYQQALGQGPEFLTYFQNEAQLDKSGLPSDRFFAERPEGSVSTLKIQRTQQEDSAVYLCASSAARTSGGARVGQFFGPGTRLTVL.

The CDR3 bases are TGTGCCAGCAGCCTCCGACTAGCAACTCTACAACCTCCGGGCAATGAGCAGTTCTTC. Protein: CASSLRLATLQPPGNEQFF. The chain recombines TRBV7-2 with TRBJ2-1, with TRBD2 identical over 7 bases. The CDR3 is made up of 19 amino acids. CDR1 is SGHTA, CDR2 FQGNSA, per germline. V trimming: 5 bases; J trimming: 6 bases; junction bases outside the gene matches: 22.

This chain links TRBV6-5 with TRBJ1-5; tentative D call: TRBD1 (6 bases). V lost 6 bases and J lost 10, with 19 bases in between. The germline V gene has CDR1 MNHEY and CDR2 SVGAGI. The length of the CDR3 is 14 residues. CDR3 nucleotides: TGTGCCAGCAGCCTAACAGGGACTCTAGCACCCCAGCATTTT. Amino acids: CASSLTGTLAPQHF.

CDR3 sequence (DNA): TGTGCCTGGAGTGTACGTGGGGGCCCCTATGGCTACACCTTC. Translating gives CAWSVRGGPYGYTF. The chain is built from TRBV30 and TRBJ1-2; tentative D call: TRBD1 (6 bases). Germline-derived CDR1 and CDR2 are GTSNPN and SVGIG (reference sequence). With 0 bases removed from V and 4 bases from J, the gap between germline ends came to 12 bases. The CDR3 extends over 14 amino acids.

CDR3 coding DNA: TGTGCCTGGACCCCAGGCAGGGGAACAGGAGAGACCCAGTACTTC. Translated: CAWTPGRGTGETQYF. V is TRBV30 and J is TRBJ2-5; the D gene is possibly TRBD1 (6 bases). V was trimmed by 4 bases and J by 4 bases, leaving 19 bases between them. Germline loops: CDR1 GTSNPN, CDR2 SVGIG (reference sequence). The CDR3 consists of 15 residues.

Here the CDR3 reads CASSPVQGNTIYF. The CDR3 nucleotides read TGTGCCAGCTCACCCGTCCAGGGAAACACCATATATTTT. The chain has TRBV18 and TRBJ1-3; D is undetermined. There are 13 residues in the CDR3. Per germline, CDR1 KGHSH and CDR2 LQKENI. The germline V and J ends were trimmed by 3 bases and 4 bases, with 7 bases remaining between them.

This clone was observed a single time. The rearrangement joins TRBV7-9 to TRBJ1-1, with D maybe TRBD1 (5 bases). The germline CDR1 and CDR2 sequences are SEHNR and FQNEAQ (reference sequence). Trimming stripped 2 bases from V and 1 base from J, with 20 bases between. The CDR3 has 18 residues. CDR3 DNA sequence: TGTGCCAGCAGCTTATACTATTCCGGGACGGACAAGAACACTGAAGCTTTCTTT. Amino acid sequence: CASSLYYSGTDKNTEAFF.

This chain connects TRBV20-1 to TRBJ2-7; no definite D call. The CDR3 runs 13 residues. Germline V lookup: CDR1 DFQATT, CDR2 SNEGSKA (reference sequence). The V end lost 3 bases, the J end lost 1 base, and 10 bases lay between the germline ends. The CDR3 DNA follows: TGCAGTGCTAGTACGCCAGAGTCCTACGAGCAGTACTTC. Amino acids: CSASTPESYEQYF.

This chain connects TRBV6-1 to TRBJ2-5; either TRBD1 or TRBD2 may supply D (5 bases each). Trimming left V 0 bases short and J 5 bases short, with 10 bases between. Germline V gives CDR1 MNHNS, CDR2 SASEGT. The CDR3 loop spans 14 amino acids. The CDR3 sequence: CASSEAGVGETQYF. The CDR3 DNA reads TGTGCCAGCAGTGAAGCGGGGGTGGGGGAGACCCAGTACTTC.

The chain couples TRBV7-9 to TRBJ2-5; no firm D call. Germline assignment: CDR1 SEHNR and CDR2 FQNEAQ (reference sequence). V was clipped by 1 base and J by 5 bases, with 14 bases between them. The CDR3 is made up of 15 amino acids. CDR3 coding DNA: TGTGCCAGCAGCTTAGATGGTTCCCCCCGGGAGACCCAGTACTTC. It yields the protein CASSLDGSPRETQYF.

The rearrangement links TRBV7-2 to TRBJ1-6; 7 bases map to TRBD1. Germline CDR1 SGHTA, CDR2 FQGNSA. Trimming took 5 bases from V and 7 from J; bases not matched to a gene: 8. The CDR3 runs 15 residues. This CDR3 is CASSPKDRRNSPLHF. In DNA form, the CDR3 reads TGTGCCAGCAGCCCAAAGGACAGGAGGAATTCACCCCTCCACTTT.

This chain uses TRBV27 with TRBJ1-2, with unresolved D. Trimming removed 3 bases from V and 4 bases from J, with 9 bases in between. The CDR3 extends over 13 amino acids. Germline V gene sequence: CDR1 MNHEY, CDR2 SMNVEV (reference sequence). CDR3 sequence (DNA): TGTGCCAGCAGTTTCGGGCACCGCTATGGCTACACCTTC. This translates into CASSFGHRYGYTF.

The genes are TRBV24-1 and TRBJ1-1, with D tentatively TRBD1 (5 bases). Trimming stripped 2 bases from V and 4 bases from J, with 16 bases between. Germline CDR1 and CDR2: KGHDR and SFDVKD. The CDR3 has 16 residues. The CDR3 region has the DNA TGTGCCACCAGTGATTCTACGGGGTTGGGGGGCACTGAAGCTTTCTTT. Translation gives CATSDSTGLGGTEAFF.

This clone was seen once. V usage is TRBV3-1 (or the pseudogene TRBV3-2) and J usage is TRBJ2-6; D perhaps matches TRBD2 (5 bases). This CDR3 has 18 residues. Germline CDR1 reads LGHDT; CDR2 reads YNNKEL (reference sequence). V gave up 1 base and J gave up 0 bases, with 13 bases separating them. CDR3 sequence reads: CASSQVSGPHSGANVLTF. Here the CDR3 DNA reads TGTGCCAGCAGCCAAGTCAGCGGACCCCACTCTGGGGCCAACGTCCTGACTTTC.

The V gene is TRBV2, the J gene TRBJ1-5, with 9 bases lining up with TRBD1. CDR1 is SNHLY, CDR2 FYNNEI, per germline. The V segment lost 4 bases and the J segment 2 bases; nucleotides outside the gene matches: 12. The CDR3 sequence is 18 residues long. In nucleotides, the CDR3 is TGTGCCAGCAGTGGGTCCCGGGACAGGGTTTGGGGCAATCAGCCCCAGCATTTT. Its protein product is CASSGSRDRVWGNQPQHF.

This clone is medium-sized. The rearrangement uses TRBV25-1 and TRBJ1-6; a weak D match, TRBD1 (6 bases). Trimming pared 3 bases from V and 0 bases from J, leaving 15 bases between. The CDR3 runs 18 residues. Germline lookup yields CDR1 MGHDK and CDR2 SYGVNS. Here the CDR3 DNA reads TGTGCCAGCAGTGAGGGGGTATCCAGGGGCTCCTATAATTCACCCCTCCACTTT. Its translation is CASSEGVSRGSYNSPLHF.